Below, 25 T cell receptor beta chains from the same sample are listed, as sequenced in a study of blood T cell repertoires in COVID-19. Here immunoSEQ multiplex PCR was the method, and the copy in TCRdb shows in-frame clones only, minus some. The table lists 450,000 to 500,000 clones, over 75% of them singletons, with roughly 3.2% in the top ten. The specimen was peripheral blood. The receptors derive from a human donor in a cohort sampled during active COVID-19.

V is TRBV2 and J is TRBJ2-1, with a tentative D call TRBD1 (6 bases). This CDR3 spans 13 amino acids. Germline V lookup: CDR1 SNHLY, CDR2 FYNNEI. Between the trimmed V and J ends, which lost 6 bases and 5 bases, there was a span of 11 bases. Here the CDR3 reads CASSYREDNEQFF. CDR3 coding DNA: TGTGCCAGCAGCTACAGGGAAGACAATGAGCAGTTCTTC.

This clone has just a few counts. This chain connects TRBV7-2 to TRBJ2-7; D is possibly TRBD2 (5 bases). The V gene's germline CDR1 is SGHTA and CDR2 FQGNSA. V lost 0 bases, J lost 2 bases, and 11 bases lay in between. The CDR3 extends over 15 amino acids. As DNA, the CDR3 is TGTGCCAGCAGCTTAGCCGCGGGTCGGCCCTACGAGCAGTACTTC. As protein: CASSLAAGRPYEQYF. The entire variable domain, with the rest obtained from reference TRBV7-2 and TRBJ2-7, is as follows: GAGVSQSPSNKVTEKGKDVELRCDPISGHTALYWYRQSLGQGLEFLIYFQGNSAPDKSGLPSDRFSAERTGGSVSTLTIQRTQQEDSAVYLCASSLAAGRPYEQYFGPGTRLTVT.

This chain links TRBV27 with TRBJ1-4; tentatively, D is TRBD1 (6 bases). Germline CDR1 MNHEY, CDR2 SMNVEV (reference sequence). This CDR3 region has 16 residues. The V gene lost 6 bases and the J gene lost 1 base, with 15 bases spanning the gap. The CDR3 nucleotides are TGTGCCAGCAGACCTCAGGGGTTTGTAACTAATGAAAAACTGTTTTTT. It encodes CASRPQGFVTNEKLFF.

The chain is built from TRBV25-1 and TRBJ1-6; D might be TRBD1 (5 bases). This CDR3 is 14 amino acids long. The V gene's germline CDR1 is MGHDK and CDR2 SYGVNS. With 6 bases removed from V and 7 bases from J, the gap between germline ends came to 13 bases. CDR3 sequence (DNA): TGTGCCAGCAGCTGGGGCACGGAGAATTCACCCCTCCACTTT. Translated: CASSWGTENSPLHF.

CDR3 DNA: TGTGCCAGTAGTAGGCAGGGTGACTCCTACGAGCAGTACTTC. Its translation: CASSRQGDSYEQYF. This chain uses TRBV19 with TRBJ2-7, with a possible D match to TRBD1 (5 bases). With 4 bases removed from V and 0 bases from J, the gap between germline ends came to 10 bases. The V gene's germline CDR1 is LNHDA and CDR2 SQIVND (reference sequence). The CDR3 extends over 14 amino acids.

DNA of the CDR3: TGTGCCAGCAGTTGGCAGGGGCCGTACGAGCAGTACTTC. Translation gives CASSWQGPYEQYF. The chain employs TRBV6-7 and TRBJ2-7; weak D call: TRBD1 (6 bases). TRBV6-7 falls under the ORF class, with uncertain function. V lost 4 bases to trimming and J lost 4 bases, with 11 bases between them. The CDR3 spans 13 residues.

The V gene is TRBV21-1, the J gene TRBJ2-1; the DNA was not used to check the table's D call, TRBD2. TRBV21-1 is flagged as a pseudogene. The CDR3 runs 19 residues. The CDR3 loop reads CASSTIGLAGQVSYNEQFF. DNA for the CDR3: TGTGCCAGCAGCACAATCGGACTAGCGGGACAAGTCTCCTACAATGAGCAGTTCTTC.

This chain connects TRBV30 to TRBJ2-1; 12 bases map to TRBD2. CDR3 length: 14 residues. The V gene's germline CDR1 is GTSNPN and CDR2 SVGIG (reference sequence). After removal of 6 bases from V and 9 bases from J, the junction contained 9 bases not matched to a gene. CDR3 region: CACQLAGGSVEQFF. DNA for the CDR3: TGTGCCTGCCAACTAGCGGGAGGTTCCGTTGAGCAGTTCTTC.

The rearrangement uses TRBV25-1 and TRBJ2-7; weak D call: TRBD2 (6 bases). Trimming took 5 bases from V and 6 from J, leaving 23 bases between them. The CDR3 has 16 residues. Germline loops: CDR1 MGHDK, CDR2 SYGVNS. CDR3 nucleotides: TGTGCCAGCAGTTCTATTAGCGGTCGCACCCGGCCCGAGCAGTACTTC. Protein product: CASSSISGRTRPEQYF.

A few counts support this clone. The CDR3 DNA sequence: TGTGCCAGCAGGGAATTGGGGGGCTCCTACGAGCAGTACTTC. Amino acids: CASRELGGSYEQYF. The chain recombines TRBV6-6 with TRBJ2-7; weak D call: TRBD2 (6 bases). Germline V gene sequence: CDR1 MNHNY, CDR2 SVGAGI (reference sequence). This CDR3 is 14 amino acids long. Between the trimmed V and J ends, which lost 6 bases and 0 bases, there was a span of 12 bases.

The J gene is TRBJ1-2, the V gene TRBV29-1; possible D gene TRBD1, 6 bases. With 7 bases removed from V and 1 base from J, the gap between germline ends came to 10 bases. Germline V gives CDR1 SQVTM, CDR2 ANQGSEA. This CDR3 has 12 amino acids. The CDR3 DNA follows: TGCAGCGCCGACAGGCGTAACTATGGCTACACCTTC. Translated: CSADRRNYGYTF.

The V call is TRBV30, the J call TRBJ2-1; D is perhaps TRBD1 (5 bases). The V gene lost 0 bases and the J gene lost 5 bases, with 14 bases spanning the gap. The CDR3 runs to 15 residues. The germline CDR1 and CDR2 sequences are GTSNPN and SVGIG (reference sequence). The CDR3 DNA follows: TGTGCCTGGAGTGTATTGTCCAGGGTTAACAATGAGCAGTTCTTC. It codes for CAWSVLSRVNNEQFF.

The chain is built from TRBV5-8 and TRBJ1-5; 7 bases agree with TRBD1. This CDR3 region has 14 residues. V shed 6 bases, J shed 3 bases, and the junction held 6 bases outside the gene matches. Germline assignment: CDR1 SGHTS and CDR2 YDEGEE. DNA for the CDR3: TGTGCCAGCAACAGGGGACAACCCAATCAGCCCCAGCATTTT. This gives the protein CASNRGQPNQPQHF.

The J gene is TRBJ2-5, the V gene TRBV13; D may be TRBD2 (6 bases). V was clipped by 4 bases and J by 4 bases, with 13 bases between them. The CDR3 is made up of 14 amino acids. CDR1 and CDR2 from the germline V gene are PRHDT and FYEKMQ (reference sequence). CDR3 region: CASSSRDVRETQYF. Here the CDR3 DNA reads TGTGCCAGCAGCTCGCGGGACGTACGAGAGACCCAGTACTTC.

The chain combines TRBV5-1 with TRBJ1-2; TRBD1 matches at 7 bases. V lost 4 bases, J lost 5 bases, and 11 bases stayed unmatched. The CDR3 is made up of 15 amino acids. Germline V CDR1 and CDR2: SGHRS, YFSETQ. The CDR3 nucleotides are TGCGCCAGCAGCCCGGGACAGCCCGCTGGGTATGGCTACACCTTC. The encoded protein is CASSPGQPAGYGYTF.

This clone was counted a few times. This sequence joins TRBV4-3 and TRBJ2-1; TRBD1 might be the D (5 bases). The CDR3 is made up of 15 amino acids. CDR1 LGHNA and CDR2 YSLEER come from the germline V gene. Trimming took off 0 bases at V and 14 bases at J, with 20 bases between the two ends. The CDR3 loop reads CASSQDARQGGIKFF. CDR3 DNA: TGCGCCAGCAGCCAAGATGCAAGGCAGGGTGGGATTAAGTTCTTC.

The CDR3: CASSEGRGTGELFF. In DNA form, the CDR3 reads TGTGCCAGCTCGGAGGGCCGGGGCACCGGGGAGCTGTTTTTT. V gene TRBV18 combines with J gene TRBJ2-2; the D gene is possibly TRBD2 (6 bases). Germline loops: CDR1 KGHSH, CDR2 LQKENI. The ends were cut back, 6 bases at V and 4 bases at J, with 12 bases in the middle. The CDR3 has 14 amino acids.

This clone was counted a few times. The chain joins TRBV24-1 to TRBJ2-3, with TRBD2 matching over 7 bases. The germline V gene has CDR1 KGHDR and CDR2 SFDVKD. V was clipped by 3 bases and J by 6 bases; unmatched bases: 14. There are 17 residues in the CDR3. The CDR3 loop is CATSDPRPGRSRDTQYF. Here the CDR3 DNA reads TGTGCCACCAGTGATCCCCGTCCCGGGAGGAGCCGCGATACGCAGTATTTT.

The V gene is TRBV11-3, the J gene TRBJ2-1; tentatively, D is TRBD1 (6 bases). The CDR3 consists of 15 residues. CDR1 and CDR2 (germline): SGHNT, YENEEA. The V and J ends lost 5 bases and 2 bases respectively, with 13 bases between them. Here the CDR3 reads CASSGTGPAYNEQFF. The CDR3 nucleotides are TGTGCCAGCAGCGGCACAGGGCCGGCCTACAATGAGCAGTTCTTC.

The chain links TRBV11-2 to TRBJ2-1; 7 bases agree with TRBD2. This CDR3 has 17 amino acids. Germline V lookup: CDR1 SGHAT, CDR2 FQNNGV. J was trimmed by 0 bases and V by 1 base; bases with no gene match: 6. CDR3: CASSLVPLAASYNEQFF. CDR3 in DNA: TGTGCCAGCAGCTTAGTGCCCCTAGCGGCCTCCTACAATGAGCAGTTCTTC. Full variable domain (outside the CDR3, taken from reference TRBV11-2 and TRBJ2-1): EAGVAQSPRYKIIEKRQSVAFWCNPISGHATLYWYQQILGQGPKLLIQFQNNGVVDDSQLPKDRFSAERLKGVDSTLKIQPAKLEDSAVYLCASSLVPLAASYNEQFFGPGTRLTVL.

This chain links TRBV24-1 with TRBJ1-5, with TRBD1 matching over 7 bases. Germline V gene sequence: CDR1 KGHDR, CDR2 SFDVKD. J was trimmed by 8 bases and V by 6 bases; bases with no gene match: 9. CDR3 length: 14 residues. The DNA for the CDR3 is TGTGCCACCAGTCCCCACAGGGGAGGTAAGCCCCAGCATTTT. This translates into CATSPHRGGKPQHF.

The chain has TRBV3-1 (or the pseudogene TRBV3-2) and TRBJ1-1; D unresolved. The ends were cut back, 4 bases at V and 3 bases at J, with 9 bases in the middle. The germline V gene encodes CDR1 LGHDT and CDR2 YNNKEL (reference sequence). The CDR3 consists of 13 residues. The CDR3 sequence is CASSLLTDTEAFF. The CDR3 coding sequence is TGTGCCAGCAGCCTCCTAACGGACACTGAAGCTTTCTTT.

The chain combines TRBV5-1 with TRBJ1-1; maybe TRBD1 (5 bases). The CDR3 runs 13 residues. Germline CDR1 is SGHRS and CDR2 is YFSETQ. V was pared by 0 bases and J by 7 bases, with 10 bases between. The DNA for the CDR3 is TGCGCCAGCAGCTTGGGGGCAGGGAATGAAGCTTTCTTT. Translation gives CASSLGAGNEAFF.

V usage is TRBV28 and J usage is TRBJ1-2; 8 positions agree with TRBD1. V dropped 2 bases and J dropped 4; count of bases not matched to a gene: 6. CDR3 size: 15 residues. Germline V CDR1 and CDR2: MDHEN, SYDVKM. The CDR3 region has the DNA TGTGCCAGCAGTTTACTCCAGGGGGCAAGCTATGGCTACACCTTC. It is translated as CASSLLQGASYGYTF.

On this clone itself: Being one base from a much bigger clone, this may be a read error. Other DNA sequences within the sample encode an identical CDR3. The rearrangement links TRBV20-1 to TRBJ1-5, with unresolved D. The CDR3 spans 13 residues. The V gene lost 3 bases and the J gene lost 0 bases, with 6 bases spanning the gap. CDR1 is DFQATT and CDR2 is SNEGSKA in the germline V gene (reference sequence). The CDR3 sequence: CSASAGSNQPQHF. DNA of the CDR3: TGCAGTGCTAGTGCCGGTAGCAATCAGCCCCAGCATTTT.